One sample yielded the 18 T cell receptor beta chains listed below, sequenced in a study of shared T cell receptors in the human thymus. TCRdb's table, derived via immunoSEQ multiplex PCR, lists solely in-frame clones and lacks some. This table holds about 380,000 clones, approximately 95% found once. The sequenced material came from thymocytes. The receptors originated from a human donor.

The chain joins TRBV2 to TRBJ2-6; 7 nucleotides match TRBD2. CDR3 length: 17 amino acids. CDR1 is SNHLY, CDR2 FYNNEI, per germline. Trimming took 6 bases from V and 0 from J; bases not matched to a gene: 8. In nucleotides, the CDR3 is TGTGCCAGCAGGGACCGGGCGGGGGACTCTGGGGCCAACGTCCTGACTTTC. Translated, it gives CASRDRAGDSGANVLTF. Filled out from reference TRBV2 and TRBJ2-6, the complete variable domain reads EPEVTQTPSHQVTQMGQEVILRCVPISNHLYFYWYRQILGQKVEFLVSFYNNEISEKSEIFDDQFSVERPDGSNFTLKIRSTKLEDSAMYFCASRDRAGDSGANVLTFGAGSRLTVL.

The V and J genes are TRBV2 and TRBJ2-3, with a tentative D call TRBD2 (5 bases). Trimming removed 9 bases at V and 0 bases at J, with 10 bases between. Germline assignment: CDR1 SNHLY and CDR2 FYNNEI. The CDR3 spans 13 residues. CDR3 in DNA: TGTGCCAGACGCGGGCGTAGCACAGATACGCAGTATTTT. Residues: CARRGRSTDTQYF.

The genes are TRBV4-2 and TRBJ1-1; 7 bases are a match to TRBD1. The germline V gene encodes CDR1 LGHNA and CDR2 YNFKEQ. The length of the CDR3 is 15 residues. The V segment lost 3 bases and the J segment 1 base; nucleotides outside the gene matches: 5. The CDR3 loop is CASSHPGQQNTEAFF. For the CDR3, the DNA is TGTGCCAGCAGCCACCCGGGACAGCAGAACACTGAAGCTTTCTTT.

The J gene is TRBJ1-2, the V gene TRBV12-5; 7 bases line up with TRBD1. The germline CDR1 and CDR2 sequences are LGHNT and FRNRAP. The trim removed 4 bases at V and 7 bases at J, leaving 9 bases unmatched. CDR3 length: 14 residues. CDR3 in DNA: TGTGCTAGTGGTTCCCCGACAGGGAGTGGTGGCTACACCTTC. This gives the protein CASGSPTGSGGYTF.

The chain recombines TRBV7-2 with TRBJ2-3, with 11 bases that match TRBD1. In germline, CDR1 is SGHTA, CDR2 FQGNSA. The ends lost 5 bases at V and 1 base at J; junction bases unmatched: 5. This CDR3 contains 16 residues. This chain's CDR3 is CASSAGQGARTDTQYF. The CDR3 DNA reads as TGTGCCAGCAGCGCCGGACAGGGGGCACGCACAGATACGCAGTATTTT. Full variable domain (outside the CDR3, taken from reference TRBV7-2 and TRBJ2-3): GAGVSQSPSNKVTEKGKDVELRCDPISGHTALYWYRQSLGQGLEFLIYFQGNSAPDKSGLPSDRFSAERTGGSVSTLTIQRTQQEDSAVYLCASSAGQGARTDTQYFGPGTRLTVL.

The chain is built from TRBV21-1 and TRBJ2-1; the table's D call, TRBD2, was not checked against the DNA. TRBV21-1 constitutes a pseudogene. The CDR3 length is 19 residues. Written as DNA, the CDR3 is TGTGCCAGCAGCAAAGCGCTTTTGCTAGCGCATGTCTCCTACAATGAGCAGTTCTTC. Its protein product is CASSKALLLAHVSYNEQFF.

V and J are TRBV4-2 and TRBJ2-3; D is unresolved. This CDR3 is built from 15 residues. Germline V lookup: CDR1 LGHNA, CDR2 YNFKEQ. Trimming left V 1 base short and J 2 bases short, with 10 bases between. The CDR3 DNA reads TGTGCCAGCAGCCAAGCGGCGGCTAACACAGATACGCAGTATTTT. It specifies CASSQAAANTDTQYF.

This rearrangement joins TRBV27 to TRBJ2-7; TRBD1 matches at 7 bases. The V segment lost 5 bases and the J segment 2 bases; nucleotides outside the gene matches: 27. Germline V CDR1 and CDR2: MNHEY, SMNVEV (reference sequence). The CDR3 is 21 residues long. CDR3 amino acids: CASSPLDRPPENPGNTYEQYF. The CDR3 DNA is TGTGCCAGCAGTCCACTGGACAGGCCGCCCGAAAACCCGGGAAACACCTACGAGCAGTACTTC.

The J gene is TRBJ1-1, the V gene TRBV27; perhaps TRBD1 as D (5 bases). The CDR3 covers 14 residues. Germline V gene data show CDR1 as MNHEY and CDR2 as SMNVEV (reference sequence). V lost 5 bases and J lost 4, with 14 bases in between. The CDR3 DNA sequence: TGTGCCAGCAGTGGGGGGACCCGATCCACTGAAGCTTTCTTT. Residues: CASSGGTRSTEAFF.

The chain uses TRBV6-4 and TRBJ2-1, with D possibly called TRBD1 or TRBD2 (5 bases each). Trimming took 2 bases from V and 0 from J, leaving 17 bases between them. The CDR3 length is 18 residues. The germline V gene has CDR1 MRHNA and CDR2 SNTAGT. The CDR3 loop is CASSDGLAPRGSYNEQFF. In nucleotides, the CDR3 is TGTGCCAGCAGTGACGGTCTAGCCCCGAGGGGCTCCTACAATGAGCAGTTCTTC.

The V and J genes are TRBV5-1 and TRBJ2-3; D perhaps matches TRBD1 (5 bases). V lost 1 base to trimming and J lost 2 bases, with 8 bases between them. CDR1 and CDR2 (germline): SGHRS, YFSETQ. The CDR3 covers 14 residues. CDR3 sequence: CASSLQTDTDTQYF. CDR3 in DNA: TGCGCCAGCAGCTTGCAGACAGACACAGATACGCAGTATTTT. The entire variable domain, with the rest obtained from reference TRBV5-1 and TRBJ2-3, is as follows: KAGVTQTPRYLIKTRGQQVTLSCSPISGHRSVSWYQQTPGQGLQFLFEYFSETQRNKGNFPGRFSGRQFSNSRSEMNVSTLELGDSALYLCASSLQTDTDTQYFGPGTRLTVL.

J is TRBJ1-4 and V is TRBV15; TRBD1 agrees at 7 bases. V lost 1 base, J lost 5 bases, and 13 bases stayed unmatched. CDR1 LNHNV and CDR2 YYDKDF come from the germline V gene (reference sequence). The CDR3 spans 18 residues. The CDR3 is CATSRGKTGRGNNEKLFF. In DNA, the CDR3 is TGTGCCACCAGCAGAGGGAAGACAGGGAGGGGCAACAATGAAAAACTGTTTTTT.

This chain uses TRBV4-1 with TRBJ2-7; D might be TRBD1 (6 bases). The germline V gene encodes CDR1 MGHRA and CDR2 YSYEKL. V shed 3 bases and J shed 0 bases, with 18 bases lying between them. The CDR3 has 17 amino acids. The CDR3 is CASSHRARGRDSYEQYF. The CDR3 region has the DNA TGCGCCAGCAGCCACCGGGCCAGGGGTAGGGACTCCTACGAGCAGTACTTC.

The V gene is TRBV18, the J gene TRBJ2-6; TRBD2 might be the D (5 bases). V lost 4 bases and J lost 0, with 13 bases in between. Looked up from germline, CDR1 is KGHSH and CDR2 is LQKENI. This CDR3 region has 17 residues. The CDR3 nucleotides are TGTGCCAGCTCACGAGGGCCAAACCCCTCTGGGGCCAACGTCCTGACTTTC. It is translated as CASSRGPNPSGANVLTF.

The rearrangement joins TRBV6-1 to TRBJ2-5; D remains ambiguous. V gave up 4 bases and J gave up 5 bases, with 14 bases separating them. Germline V CDR1 and CDR2: MNHNS, SASEGT. The CDR3 has 14 residues. The CDR3 region has the DNA TGTGCCAGCAGTGGACTTAGTAAGTCGGAGACCCAGTACTTC. Amino acids: CASSGLSKSETQYF.

This rearrangement joins TRBV29-1 to TRBJ2-5; no firm D call. This CDR3 is 14 amino acids long. With 0 bases removed from V and 4 bases from J, the gap between germline ends came to 12 bases. The germline V gene encodes CDR1 SQVTM and CDR2 ANQGSEA. The CDR3 protein is CSVEDRRARETQYF. For the CDR3, the DNA is TGCAGCGTTGAAGATCGTAGGGCCAGAGAGACCCAGTACTTC.

The V gene is TRBV15, the J gene TRBJ1-5; weak D call: TRBD1 (6 bases). The CDR3 has 19 residues. The germline V gene encodes CDR1 LNHNV and CDR2 YYDKDF (reference sequence). Trimming pared 0 bases from V and 4 bases from J, leaving 22 bases between. The CDR3 nucleotides read TGTGCCACCAGCAGAGATAACGGACAGAAAGGGCGAATAAATCAGCCCCAGCATTTT. It codes for CATSRDNGQKGRINQPQHF.

This clone showed up just once. The V call is TRBV2, the J call TRBJ1-1; D unresolved. The CDR3 consists of 18 residues. Trimming shortened V by 0 bases and J by 0 bases, and 17 bases separated the two germline ends. Germline loops: CDR1 SNHLY, CDR2 FYNNEI. CDR3 sequence (DNA): TGTGCCAGCAGTGAAGCGAAGCCGGGTATGGTGATGAACACTGAAGCTTTCTTT. It codes for CASSEAKPGMVMNTEAFF.